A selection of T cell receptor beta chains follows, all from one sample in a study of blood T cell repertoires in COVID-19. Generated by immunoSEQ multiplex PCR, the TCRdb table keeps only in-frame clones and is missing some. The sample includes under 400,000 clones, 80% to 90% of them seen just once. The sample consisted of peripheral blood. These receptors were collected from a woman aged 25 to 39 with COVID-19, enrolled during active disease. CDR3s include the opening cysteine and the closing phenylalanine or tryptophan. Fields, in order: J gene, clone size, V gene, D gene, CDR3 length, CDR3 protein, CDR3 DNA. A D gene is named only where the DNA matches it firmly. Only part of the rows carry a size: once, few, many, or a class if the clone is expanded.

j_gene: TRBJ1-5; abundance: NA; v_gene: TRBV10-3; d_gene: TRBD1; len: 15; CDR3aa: CAISESGTGVQPQHF; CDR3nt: TGTGCCATCAGTGAGTCTGGGACAGGGGTTCAGCCCCAGCATTTT
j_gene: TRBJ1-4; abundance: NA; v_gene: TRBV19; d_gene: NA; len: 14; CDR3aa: CASPERIGNEKLFF; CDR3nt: TGTGCCAGTCCGGAGCGGATTGGTAATGAAAAACTGTTTTTT
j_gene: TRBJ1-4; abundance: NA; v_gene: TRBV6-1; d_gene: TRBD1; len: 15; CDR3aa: CASSEEVTGSEKLFF; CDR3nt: TGTGCCAGCAGTGAAGAGGTGACAGGGAGTGAAAAACTGTTTTTT
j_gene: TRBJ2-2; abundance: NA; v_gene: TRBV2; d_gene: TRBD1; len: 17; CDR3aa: CASSPRQGEKRGGELFF; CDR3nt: TGTGCCAGCAGCCCGAGACAGGGGGAAAAAAGGGGCGGGGAGCTGTTTTTT
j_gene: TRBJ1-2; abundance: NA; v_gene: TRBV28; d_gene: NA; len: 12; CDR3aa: CASSGANYGYTF; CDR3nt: TGTGCCAGCAGCGGAGCTAACTATGGCTACACCTTC
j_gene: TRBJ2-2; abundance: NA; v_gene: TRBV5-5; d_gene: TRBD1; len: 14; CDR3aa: CASRATGITGELFF; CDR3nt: TGTGCCAGCAGAGCGACAGGGATCACCGGGGAGCTGTTTTTT
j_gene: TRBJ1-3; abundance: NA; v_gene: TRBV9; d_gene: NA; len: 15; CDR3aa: CASSPNMVSGNTIYF; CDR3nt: TGTGCCAGCAGCCCCAACATGGTCTCTGGAAACACCATATATTTT
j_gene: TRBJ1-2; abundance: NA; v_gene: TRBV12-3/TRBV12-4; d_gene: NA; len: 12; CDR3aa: CASSTGNGGYTF; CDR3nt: TGTGCCAGCAGCACAGGGAATGGGGGCTACACCTTC
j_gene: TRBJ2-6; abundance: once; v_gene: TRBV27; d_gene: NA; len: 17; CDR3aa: CASSELSRSSGANVLTF; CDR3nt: TGTGCCAGCAGTGAACTTTCAAGGAGCTCTGGGGCCAACGTCCTGACTTTC
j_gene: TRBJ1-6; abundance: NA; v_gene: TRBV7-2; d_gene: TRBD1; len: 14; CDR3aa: CASSLGQGRSPLHF; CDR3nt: TGTGCCAGCAGCTTAGGACAGGGGAGATCACCCCTCCACTTT
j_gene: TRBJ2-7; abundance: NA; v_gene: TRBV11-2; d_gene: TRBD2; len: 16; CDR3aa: CASSPMRGSSSYEQYF; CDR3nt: TGTGCCAGCAGTCCCATGCGCGGGAGTAGCTCCTACGAGCAGTACTTC
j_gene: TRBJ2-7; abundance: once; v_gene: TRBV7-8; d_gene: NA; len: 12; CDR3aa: CASRGSSYEQYF; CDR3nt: TGTGCCAGCAGGGGGAGCTCCTACGAGCAGTACTTC
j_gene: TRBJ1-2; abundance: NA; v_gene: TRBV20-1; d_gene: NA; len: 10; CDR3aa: CSAGDYGYTF; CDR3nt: TGCAGTGCCGGGGATTATGGCTACACCTTC
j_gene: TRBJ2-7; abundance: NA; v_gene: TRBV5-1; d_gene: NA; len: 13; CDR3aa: CASSEEGTYEQYF; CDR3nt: TGCGCCAGCAGTGAGGAGGGTACCTACGAGCAGTACTTC
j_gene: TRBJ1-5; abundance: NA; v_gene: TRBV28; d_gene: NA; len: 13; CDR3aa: CASSSGAPGAQHF; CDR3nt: TGTGCCAGCAGTTCCGGGGCTCCAGGGGCCCAGCATTTT
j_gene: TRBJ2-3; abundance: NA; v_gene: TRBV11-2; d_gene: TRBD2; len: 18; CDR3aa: CASSLDPLAGGPTDTQYF; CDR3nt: TGTGCCAGCAGCTTAGATCCTTTAGCGGGAGGGCCAACAGATACGCAGTATTTT
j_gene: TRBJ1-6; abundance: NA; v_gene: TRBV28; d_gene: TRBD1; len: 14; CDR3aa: CASTGQGKNSPLHF; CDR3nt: TGTGCCAGTACAGGACAGGGTAAAAATTCACCCCTCCACTTT
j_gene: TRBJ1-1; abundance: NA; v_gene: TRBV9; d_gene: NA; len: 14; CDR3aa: CASSFQSGGPEAFF; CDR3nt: TGTGCCAGCAGCTTTCAATCGGGGGGGCCTGAAGCTTTCTTT
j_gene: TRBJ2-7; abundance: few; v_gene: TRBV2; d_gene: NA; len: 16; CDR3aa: CASIITGVRISYEQYF; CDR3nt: TGTGCCAGCATCATTACTGGTGTTAGAATCTCCTACGAGCAGTACTTC
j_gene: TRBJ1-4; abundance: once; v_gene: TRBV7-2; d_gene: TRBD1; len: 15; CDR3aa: CASSLRQGANEKLFF; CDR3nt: TGTGCCAGCAGCTTACGACAGGGGGCGAATGAAAAACTGTTTTTT
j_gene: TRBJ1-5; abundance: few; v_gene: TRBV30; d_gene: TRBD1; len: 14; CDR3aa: CAWGPGGGRQPQHF; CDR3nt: TGTGCCTGGGGCCCGGGAGGGGGCCGTCAGCCCCAGCATTTT
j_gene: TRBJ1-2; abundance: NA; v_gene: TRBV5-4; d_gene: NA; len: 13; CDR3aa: CASSLTGQHGYTF; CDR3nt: TGTGCCAGCAGCTTGACAGGGCAGCATGGCTACACCTTC
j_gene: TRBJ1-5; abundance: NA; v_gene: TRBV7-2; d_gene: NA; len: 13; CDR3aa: CASSLARGQPQHF; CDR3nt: TGTGCCAGCAGCTTAGCAAGGGGTCAGCCCCAGCATTTT
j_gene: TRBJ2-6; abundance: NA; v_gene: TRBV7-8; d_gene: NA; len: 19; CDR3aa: CASSLDPYSGNSGANVLTF; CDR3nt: TGTGCCAGCAGCTTAGACCCCTATTCCGGGAACTCTGGGGCCAACGTCCTGACTTTC
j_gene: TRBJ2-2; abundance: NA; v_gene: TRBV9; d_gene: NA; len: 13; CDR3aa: CASSVARSGELFF; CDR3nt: TGTGCCAGCAGCGTAGCGAGGTCCGGGGAGCTGTTTTTT
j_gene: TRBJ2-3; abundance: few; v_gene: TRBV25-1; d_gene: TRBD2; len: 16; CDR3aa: CASSESSGLSTDTQYF; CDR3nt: TGTGCCAGCAGTGAATCTAGCGGCCTTAGCACAGATACGCAGTATTTT
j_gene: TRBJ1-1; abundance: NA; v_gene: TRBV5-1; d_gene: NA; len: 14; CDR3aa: CASSMGHRNTEAFF; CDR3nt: TGCGCCAGCAGCATGGGACATAGGAACACTGAAGCTTTCTTT
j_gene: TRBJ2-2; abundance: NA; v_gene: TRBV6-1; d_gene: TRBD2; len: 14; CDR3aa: CASSFSGRTGELFF; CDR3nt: TGTGCCAGCAGTTTTAGCGGGAGGACCGGGGAGCTGTTTTTT
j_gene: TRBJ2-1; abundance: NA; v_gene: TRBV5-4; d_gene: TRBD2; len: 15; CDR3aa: CASSFSGREAIEQFF; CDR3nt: TGTGCCAGCAGCTTTAGTGGGAGGGAAGCAATTGAGCAGTTCTTC
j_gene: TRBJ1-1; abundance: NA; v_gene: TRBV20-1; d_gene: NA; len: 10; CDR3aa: CSASAGRTFF; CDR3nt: TGCAGTGCTAGTGCGGGGAGAACTTTCTTT
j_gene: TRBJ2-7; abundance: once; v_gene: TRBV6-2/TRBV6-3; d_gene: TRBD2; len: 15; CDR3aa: CASSYLIAGGKEQYF; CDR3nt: TGTGCCAGCAGTTACTTGATAGCGGGAGGAAAAGAGCAGTACTTC
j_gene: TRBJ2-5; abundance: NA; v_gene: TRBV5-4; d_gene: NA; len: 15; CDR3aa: CASSPRRTVQETQYF; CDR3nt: TGTGCCAGCAGTCCCCGAAGAACGGTACAAGAGACCCAGTACTTC
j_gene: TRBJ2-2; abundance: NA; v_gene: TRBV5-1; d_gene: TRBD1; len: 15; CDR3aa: CASSLGQGNTGELFF; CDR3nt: TGCGCCAGCAGCTTGGGACAGGGGAACACCGGGGAGCTGTTTTTT
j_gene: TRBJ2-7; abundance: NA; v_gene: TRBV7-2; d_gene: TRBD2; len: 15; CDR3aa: CASSRQTSGPYEQYF; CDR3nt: TGTGCCAGCAGTCGCCAGACTAGCGGTCCCTACGAGCAGTACTTC
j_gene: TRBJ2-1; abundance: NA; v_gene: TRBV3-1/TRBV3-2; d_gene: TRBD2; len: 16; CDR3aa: CASSGRGGRAYNEQFF; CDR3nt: TGTGCCAGCAGCGGCCGCGGCGGGAGGGCCTACAATGAGCAGTTCTTC
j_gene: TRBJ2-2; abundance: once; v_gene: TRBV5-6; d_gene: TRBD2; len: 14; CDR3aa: CASSGLAAAGELFF; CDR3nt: TGTGCCAGCAGCGGACTAGCGGCGGCCGGGGAGCTGTTTTTT
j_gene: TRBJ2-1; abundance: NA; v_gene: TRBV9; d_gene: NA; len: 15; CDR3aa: CASSVQQGSYNEQFF; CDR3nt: TGTGCCAGCAGCGTACAACAGGGAAGCTACAATGAGCAGTTCTTC
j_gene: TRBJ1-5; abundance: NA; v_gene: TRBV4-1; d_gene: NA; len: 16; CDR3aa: CASSQAQNRVGQPQHF; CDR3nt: TGCGCCAGCAGCCAGGCCCAGAACAGGGTTGGGCAGCCCCAGCATTTT
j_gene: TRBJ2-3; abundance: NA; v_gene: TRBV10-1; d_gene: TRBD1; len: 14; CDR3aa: CASSRDRELDTQYF; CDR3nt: TGCGCCAGCTCCCGGGACAGGGAGCTCGATACGCAGTATTTT
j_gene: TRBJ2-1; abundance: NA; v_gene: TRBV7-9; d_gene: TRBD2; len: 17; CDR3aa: CASRPSGLAGAHNEQFF; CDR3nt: TGTGCCAGCCGGCCCTCAGGGCTAGCGGGAGCTCACAATGAGCAGTTCTTC
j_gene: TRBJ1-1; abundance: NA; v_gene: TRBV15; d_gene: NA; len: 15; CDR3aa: CATSRGEAANTEAFF; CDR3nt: TGTGCCACCAGCAGAGGGGAGGCGGCGAACACTGAAGCTTTCTTT
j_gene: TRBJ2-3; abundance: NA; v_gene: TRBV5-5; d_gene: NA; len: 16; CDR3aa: CASSPPPGTPIDTQYF; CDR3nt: TGTGCCAGCAGCCCCCCACCCGGGACTCCAATAGATACGCAGTATTTT